These T cell receptor beta chains were read from a single sample in a study of OX40 agonist ivuxolimab in advanced cancers. Sequencing was performed with immunoSEQ multiplex PCR; in TCRdb, only in-frame clones are kept and a portion is missing. The top ten clones hold roughly 0.59% of a sample with tens of thousands of clones, about 87% of them seen once. Sequenced material: CD4+ or CD8+ T cells sorted from blood, taken in a trial of the OX40 agonist ivuxolimab. These receptors originate from an adult with an advanced solid tumor such as melanoma, head and neck, liver or kidney cancer. The CDR3 runs from the conserved cysteine through the conserved F or W. The order of the fields is D gene, J gene, V gene, CDR3 protein. The D gene is left open where the match is weak.

-,TRBJ1-5,TRBV29-1,CSVVYPPGASNQPQHF
-,TRBJ1-3,TRBV7-9,CASSLGVGNTIYF
TRBD1,TRBJ1-6,TRBV5-1,CASSVRTGGGSPLHF
TRBD2,TRBJ2-3,TRBV2,CASREWTSGGGNTQYF
-,TRBJ2-1,TRBV7-8,CASSLGSGAARYNEQFF
-,TRBJ1-5,TRBV7-8,CASSFAGTAGNQPQHF
TRBD2,TRBJ2-2,TRBV28,CASNSGGANTGELFF
-,TRBJ2-3,TRBV2,CASSVESGADTQYF
TRBD2,TRBJ2-3,TRBV18,CASSPGGGAADTQYF
-,TRBJ1-2,TRBV6-1,CASSALGQGLANYGYTF
-,TRBJ1-3,TRBV7-8,CASSPYRVPSSGNTIYF
-,TRBJ1-1,TRBV11-2,CASSLGANTEAFF
-,TRBJ2-7,TRBV28,CASSLYEVGYEQYF
TRBD2,TRBJ2-3,TRBV27,CASSLQDKKTSGGLGYTQYF
TRBD1,TRBJ2-2,TRBV6-6,CASSFRTGGHGELFF
TRBD1,TRBJ1-1,TRBV2,CASRRQGDSTEAFF
TRBD1,TRBJ1-1,TRBV10-3,CATRGTVEAFF
TRBD1,TRBJ1-2,TRBV27,CASSTTGVGYTF
-,TRBJ1-5,TRBV5-8,CASNLPGNGPQHF
TRBD1,TRBJ1-1,TRBV6-5,CASSYLTGKYEAFF
-,TRBJ2-7,TRBV7-9,CASSLNQFSYEQYF
-,TRBJ1-1,TRBV11-2,CASSPQTNRAEAFF
TRBD1,TRBJ1-2,TRBV28,CASSLPGQAYYGYTF
-,TRBJ1-4,TRBV27,CASSLSGNNEKLFF
-,TRBJ2-5,TRBV10-2,CASSDPDWETQYF
TRBD1,TRBJ2-5,TRBV23-1,CASQLGQGPRETQYF
-,TRBJ1-4,TRBV19,CASSVTATNEKLFF
-,TRBJ1-1,TRBV6-1,CASRANTEAFF
TRBD1,TRBJ1-2,TRBV6-1,CASEQGASPYGYTF
TRBD1,TRBJ1-5,TRBV28,CASTTGHVRPQHF
TRBD1,TRBJ1-4,TRBV2,CASSGTGKNEKLFF
TRBD1,TRBJ2-5,TRBV10-3,CAIGWDSQETQYF
TRBD1,TRBJ2-2,TRBV2,CASRPGTGVTGELFF
-,TRBJ2-1,TRBV30,CAWSPDVGVDEQFF
TRBD1,TRBJ1-1,TRBV5-1,CASTEQGASPNTEAFF
-,TRBJ1-2,TRBV7-6,CASSLGGWDGYTF
-,TRBJ1-2,TRBV25-1,CASSRASGYTF
-,TRBJ2-7,TRBV6-6,CASSTGHHEQYF